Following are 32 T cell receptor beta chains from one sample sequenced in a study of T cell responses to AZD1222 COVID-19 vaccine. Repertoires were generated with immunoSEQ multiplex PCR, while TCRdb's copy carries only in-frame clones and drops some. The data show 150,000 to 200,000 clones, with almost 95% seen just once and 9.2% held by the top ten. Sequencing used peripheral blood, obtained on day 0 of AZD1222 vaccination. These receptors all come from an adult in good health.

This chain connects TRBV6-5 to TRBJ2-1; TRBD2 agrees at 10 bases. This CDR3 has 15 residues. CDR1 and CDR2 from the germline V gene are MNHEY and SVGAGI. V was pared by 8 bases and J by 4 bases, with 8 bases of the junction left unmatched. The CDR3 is CASRYEGLAYNEQFF. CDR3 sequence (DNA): TGTGCCAGCCGCTATGAGGGACTAGCGTACAATGAGCAGTTCTTC.

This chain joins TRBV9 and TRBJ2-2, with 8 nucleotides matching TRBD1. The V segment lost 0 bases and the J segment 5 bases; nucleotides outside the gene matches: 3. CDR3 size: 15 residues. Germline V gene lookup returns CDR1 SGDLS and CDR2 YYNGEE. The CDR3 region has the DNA TGTGCCAGCAGCGTAGGGGGACAGGAGACCGGGGAGCTGTTTTTT. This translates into CASSVGGQETGELFF.

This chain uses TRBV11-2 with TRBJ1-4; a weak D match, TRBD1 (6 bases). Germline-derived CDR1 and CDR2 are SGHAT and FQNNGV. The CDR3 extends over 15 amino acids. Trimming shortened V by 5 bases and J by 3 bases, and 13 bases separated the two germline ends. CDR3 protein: CASSVSGAANEKLFF. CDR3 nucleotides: TGTGCCAGCAGCGTTTCAGGGGCGGCTAATGAAAAACTGTTTTTT.

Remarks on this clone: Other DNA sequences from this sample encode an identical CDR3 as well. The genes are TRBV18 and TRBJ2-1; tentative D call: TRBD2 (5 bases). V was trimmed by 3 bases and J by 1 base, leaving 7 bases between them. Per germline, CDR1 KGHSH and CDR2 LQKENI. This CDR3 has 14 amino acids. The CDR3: CASSPRGSYNEQFF. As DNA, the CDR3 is TGTGCCAGCTCACCCCGGGGTTCCTACAATGAGCAGTTCTTC.

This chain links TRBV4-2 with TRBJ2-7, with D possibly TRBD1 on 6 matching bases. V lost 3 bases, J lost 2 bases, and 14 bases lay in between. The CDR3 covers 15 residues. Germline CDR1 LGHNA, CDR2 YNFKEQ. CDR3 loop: CASSHLRAGAYEQYF. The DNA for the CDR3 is TGTGCCAGCAGCCACCTACGGGCAGGGGCCTACGAGCAGTACTTC.

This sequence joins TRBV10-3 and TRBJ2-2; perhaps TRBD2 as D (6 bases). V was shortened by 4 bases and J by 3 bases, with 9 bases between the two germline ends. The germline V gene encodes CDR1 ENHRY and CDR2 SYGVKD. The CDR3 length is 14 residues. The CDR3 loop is CAISGSGDTGELFF. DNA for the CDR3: TGTGCCATCAGTGGTAGCGGTGACACCGGGGAGCTGTTTTTT.

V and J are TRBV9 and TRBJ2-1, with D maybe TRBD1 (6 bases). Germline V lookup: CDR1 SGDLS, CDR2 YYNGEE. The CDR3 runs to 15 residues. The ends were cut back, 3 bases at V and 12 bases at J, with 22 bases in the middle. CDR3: CASSEGDTVHRGQFF. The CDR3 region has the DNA TGTGCCAGCAGCGAGGGGGACACGGTCCATCGAGGGCAGTTCTTC.

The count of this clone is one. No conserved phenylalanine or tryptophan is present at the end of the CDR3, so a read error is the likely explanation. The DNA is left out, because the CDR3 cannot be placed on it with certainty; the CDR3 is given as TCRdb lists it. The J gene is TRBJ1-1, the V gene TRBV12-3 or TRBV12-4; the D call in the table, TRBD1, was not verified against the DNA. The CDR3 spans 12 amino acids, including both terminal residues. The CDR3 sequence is CASSQGQGANLG.

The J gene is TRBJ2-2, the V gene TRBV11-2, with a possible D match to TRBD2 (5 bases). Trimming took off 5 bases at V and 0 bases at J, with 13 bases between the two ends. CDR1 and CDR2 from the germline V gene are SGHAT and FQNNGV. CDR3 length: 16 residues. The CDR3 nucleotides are TGTGCCAGCAGCGCCGCGGGCTCCCCGAACACCGGGGAGCTGTTTTTT. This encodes CASSAAGSPNTGELFF.

This chain's CDR3 is CASSPPSNYGYTF. The CDR3 DNA reads as TGTGCCAGCAGCCCCCCGAGTAACTATGGCTACACCTTC. The chain has TRBV9 and TRBJ1-2; no definite D call. The CDR3 is made up of 13 amino acids. Germline V gene sequence: CDR1 SGDLS, CDR2 YYNGEE. V was shortened by 4 bases and J by 1 base, with 8 bases between the two germline ends.

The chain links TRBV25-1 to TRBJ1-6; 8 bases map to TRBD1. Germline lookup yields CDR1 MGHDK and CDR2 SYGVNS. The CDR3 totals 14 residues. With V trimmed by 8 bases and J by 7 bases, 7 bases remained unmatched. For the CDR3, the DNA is TGTGCCAGCCATCAGGGGGCGCGGAATTCACCCCTCCACTTT. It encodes CASHQGARNSPLHF.

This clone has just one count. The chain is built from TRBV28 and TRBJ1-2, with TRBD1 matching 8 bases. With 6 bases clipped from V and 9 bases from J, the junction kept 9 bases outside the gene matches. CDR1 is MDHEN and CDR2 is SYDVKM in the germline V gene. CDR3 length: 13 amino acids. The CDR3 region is CASRNQGAIRYTF. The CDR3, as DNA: TGTGCCAGCAGGAACCAGGGGGCTATTCGCTACACCTTC.

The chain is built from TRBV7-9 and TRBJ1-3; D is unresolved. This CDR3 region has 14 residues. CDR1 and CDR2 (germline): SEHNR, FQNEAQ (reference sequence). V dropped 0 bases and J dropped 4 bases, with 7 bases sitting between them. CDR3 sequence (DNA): TGTGCCAGCAGCTTAGCAGGAATCGGAAACACCATATATTTT. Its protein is CASSLAGIGNTIYF.

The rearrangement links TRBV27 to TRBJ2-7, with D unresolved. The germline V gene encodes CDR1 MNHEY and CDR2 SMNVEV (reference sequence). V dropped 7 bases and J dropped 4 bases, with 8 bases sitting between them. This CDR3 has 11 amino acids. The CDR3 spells CASTPRYEQYF. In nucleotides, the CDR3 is TGTGCCAGCACCCCCCGGTACGAGCAGTACTTC.

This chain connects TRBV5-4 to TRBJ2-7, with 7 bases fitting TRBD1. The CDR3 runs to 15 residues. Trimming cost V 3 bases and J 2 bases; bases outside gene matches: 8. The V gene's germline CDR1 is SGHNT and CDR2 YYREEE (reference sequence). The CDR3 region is CASSYAGTATYEQYF. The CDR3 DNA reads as TGTGCCAGCAGCTACGCCGGGACAGCTACCTACGAGCAGTACTTC.

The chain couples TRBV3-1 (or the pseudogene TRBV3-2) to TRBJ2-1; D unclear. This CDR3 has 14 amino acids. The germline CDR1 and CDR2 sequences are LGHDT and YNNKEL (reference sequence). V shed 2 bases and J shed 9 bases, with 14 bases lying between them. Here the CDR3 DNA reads TGTGCCAGCAGCCAAAAAACCTCGGGCGGTGAGCAGTTCTTC. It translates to CASSQKTSGGEQFF.

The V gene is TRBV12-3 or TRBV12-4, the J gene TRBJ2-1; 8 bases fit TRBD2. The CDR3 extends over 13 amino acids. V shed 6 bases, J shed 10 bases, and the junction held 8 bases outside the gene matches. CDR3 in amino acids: CASSFGTRVEQFF. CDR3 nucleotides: TGTGCCAGCAGCTTCGGGACTAGAGTAGAGCAGTTCTTC.

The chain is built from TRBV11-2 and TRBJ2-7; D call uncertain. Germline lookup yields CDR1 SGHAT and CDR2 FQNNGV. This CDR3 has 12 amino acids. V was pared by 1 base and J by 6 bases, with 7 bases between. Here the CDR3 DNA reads TGTGCCAGCAGCTTAGCAGAATCCGAGCAGTACTTC. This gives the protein CASSLAESEQYF. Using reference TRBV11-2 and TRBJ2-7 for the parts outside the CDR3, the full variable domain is EAGVAQSPRYKIIEKRQSVAFWCNPISGHATLYWYQQILGQGPKLLIQFQNNGVVDDSQLPKDRFSAERLKGVDSTLKIQPAKLEDSAVYLCASSLAESEQYFGPGTRLTVT.

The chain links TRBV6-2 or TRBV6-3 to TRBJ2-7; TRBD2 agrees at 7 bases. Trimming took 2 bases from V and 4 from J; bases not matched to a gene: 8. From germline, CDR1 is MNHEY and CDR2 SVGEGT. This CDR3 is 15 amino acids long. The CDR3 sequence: CASSYRLADVYEQYF. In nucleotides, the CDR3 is TGTGCCAGCAGTTACCGTCTAGCGGATGTTTACGAGCAGTACTTC.

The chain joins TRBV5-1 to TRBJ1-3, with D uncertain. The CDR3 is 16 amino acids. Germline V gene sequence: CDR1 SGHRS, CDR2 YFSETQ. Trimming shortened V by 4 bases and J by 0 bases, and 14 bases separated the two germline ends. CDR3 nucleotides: TGCGCCAGCAGCCCGGGATTTCGGGACTCTGGAAACACCATATATTTT. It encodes CASSPGFRDSGNTIYF.

The CDR3 loop is CASSQGRAAYNEQFF. The CDR3 region has the DNA TGTGCCAGCAGCCAAGGGAGGGCTGCCTACAATGAGCAGTTCTTC. The gene calls are TRBV11-2 and TRBJ2-1; TRBD2 matches at 7 bases. The germline V gene has CDR1 SGHAT and CDR2 FQNNGV. CDR3 size: 15 residues. V was pared by 5 bases and J by 2 bases, with 6 bases of the junction left unmatched.

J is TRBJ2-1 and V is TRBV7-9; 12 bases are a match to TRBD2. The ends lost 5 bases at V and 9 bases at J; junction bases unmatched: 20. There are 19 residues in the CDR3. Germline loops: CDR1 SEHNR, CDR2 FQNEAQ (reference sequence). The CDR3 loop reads CASSPTGGYRLAGVGEQFF. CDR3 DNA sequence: TGTGCCAGCAGCCCAACAGGGGGCTACAGACTAGCGGGAGTTGGTGAGCAGTTCTTC.

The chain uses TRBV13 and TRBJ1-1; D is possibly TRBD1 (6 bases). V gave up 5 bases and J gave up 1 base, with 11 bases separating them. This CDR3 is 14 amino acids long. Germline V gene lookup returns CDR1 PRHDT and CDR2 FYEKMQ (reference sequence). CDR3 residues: CASSQPTGNTEAFF. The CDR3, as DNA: TGTGCCAGCAGCCAGCCGACAGGGAACACTGAAGCTTTCTTT.

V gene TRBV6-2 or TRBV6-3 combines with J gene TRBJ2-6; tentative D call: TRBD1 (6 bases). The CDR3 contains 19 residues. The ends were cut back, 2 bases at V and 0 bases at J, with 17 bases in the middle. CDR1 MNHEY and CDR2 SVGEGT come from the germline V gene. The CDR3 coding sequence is TGTGCCAGCAGTTACCGAGGACCGACAGGCAGCTCTGGGGCCAACGTCCTGACTTTC. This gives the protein CASSYRGPTGSSGANVLTF.

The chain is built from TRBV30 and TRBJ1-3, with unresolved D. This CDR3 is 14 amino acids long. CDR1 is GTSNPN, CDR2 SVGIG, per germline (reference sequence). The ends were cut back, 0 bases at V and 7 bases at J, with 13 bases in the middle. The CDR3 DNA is TGTGCCTGGAGTGTATCCCAGGTTCGGAACACCATATATTTT. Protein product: CAWSVSQVRNTIYF.

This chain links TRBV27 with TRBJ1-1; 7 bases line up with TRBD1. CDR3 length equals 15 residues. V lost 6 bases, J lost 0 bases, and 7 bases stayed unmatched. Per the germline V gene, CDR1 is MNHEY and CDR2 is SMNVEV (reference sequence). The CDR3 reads CASSRGTVMNTEAFF. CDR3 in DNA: TGTGCCAGCAGCCGGGGGACAGTCATGAACACTGAAGCTTTCTTT.

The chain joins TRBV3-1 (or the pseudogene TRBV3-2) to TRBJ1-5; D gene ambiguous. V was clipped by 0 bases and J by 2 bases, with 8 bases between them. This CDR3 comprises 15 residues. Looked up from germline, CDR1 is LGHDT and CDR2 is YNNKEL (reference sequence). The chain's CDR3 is CASSQDAAGNQPQHF. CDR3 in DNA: TGTGCCAGCAGCCAAGATGCGGCAGGCAATCAGCCCCAGCATTTT.

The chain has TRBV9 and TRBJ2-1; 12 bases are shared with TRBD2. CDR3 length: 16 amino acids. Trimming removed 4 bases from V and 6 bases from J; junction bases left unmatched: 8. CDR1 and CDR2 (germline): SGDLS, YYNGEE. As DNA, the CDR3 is TGTGCCAGCAGCTCGACTAGCGGGAGAGGGGTCAATGAGCAGTTCTTC. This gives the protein CASSSTSGRGVNEQFF.

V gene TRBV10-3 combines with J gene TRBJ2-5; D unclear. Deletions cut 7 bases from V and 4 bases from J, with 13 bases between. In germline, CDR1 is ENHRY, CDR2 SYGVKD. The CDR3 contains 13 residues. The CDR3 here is CAINGPGRETQYF. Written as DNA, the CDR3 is TGTGCCATCAATGGGCCGGGTAGAGAGACCCAGTACTTC.

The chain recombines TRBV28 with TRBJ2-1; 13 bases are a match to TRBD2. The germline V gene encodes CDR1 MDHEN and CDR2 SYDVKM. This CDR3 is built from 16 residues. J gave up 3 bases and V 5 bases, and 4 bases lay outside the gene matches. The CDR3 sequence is CASSTRLAGGYNEQFF. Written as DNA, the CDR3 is TGTGCCAGCAGTACAAGACTAGCGGGAGGCTACAATGAGCAGTTCTTC.

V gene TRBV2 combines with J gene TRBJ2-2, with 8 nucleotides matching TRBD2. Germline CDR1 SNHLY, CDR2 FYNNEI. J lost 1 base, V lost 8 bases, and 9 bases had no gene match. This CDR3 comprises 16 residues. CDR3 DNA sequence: TGTGCCAGCCCGCGGTTCGCGGGAGGGAACACCGGGGAGCTGTTTTTT. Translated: CASPRFAGGNTGELFF.

CDR3 nucleotide sequence: TGTGCCTGGAGTGGGACTAGCGGGTACTACGAGCAGTACTTC. Amino acids: CAWSGTSGYYEQYF. V gene TRBV30 combines with J gene TRBJ2-7; TRBD2 matches 11 bases. The CDR3 loop spans 14 amino acids. Per the germline V gene, CDR1 is GTSNPN and CDR2 is SVGIG (reference sequence). V lost 1 base and J lost 3; bases outside the gene matches: 2.